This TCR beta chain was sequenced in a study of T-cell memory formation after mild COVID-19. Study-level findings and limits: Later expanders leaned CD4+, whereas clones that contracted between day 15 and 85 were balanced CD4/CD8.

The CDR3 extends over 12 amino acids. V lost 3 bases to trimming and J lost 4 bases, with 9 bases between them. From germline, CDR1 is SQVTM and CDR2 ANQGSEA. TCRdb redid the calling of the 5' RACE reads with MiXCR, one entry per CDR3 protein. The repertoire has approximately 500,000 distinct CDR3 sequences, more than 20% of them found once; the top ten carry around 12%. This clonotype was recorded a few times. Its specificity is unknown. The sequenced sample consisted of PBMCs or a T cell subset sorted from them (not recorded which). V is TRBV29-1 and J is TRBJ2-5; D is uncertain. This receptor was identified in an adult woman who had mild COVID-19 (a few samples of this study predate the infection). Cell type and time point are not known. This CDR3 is CSVEWGSETQYF. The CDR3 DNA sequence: TGCAGCGTTGAGTGGGGATCAGAGACCCAGTACTTC.